These T cell receptor beta chains were read from a single sample in a study of response to subunit inactivated influenza vaccine. TCRdb used MiXCR to reprocess the RT-PCR reads, holding one entry per CDR3 protein. The top ten hold roughly 7.6% of the sample, which has 600,000 to 700,000 distinct CDR3 sequences, around 13% seen once. The sequenced sample was PBMCs from blood, obtained 14 days before vaccination. These receptors originate from a man aged 50-59 years who received an inactivated influenza vaccine. Each CDR3 is given without its conserved first and last residue. D genes are given only for firm matches. A clone size is listed for some rows: how often the clone was seen (once, few, many), or a class if it is expanded.

size | J | D | V | CDR3
. | TRBJ2-1 | TRBD2 | TRBV5-1 | ASSLGHRTSGNNEQF
few | TRBJ2-7 | TRBD1 | TRBV7-2 | ASSLDRGRGYEQY
. | TRBJ2-3 | . | TRBV5-1 | ASSFGGSGTDTQY
many | TRBJ2-1 | . | TRBV6-5 | ASGPTVEQF
. | TRBJ2-5 | TRBD2 | TRBV20-1 | SARDGGGRPPETQY
. | TRBJ2-5 | . | TRBV12-3/TRBV12-4 | ASTLRGVMETQY
few | TRBJ2-5 | TRBD2 | TRBV6-2/TRBV6-3 | ASSYPDQGTSGGPRLAQY
. | TRBJ2-1 | . | TRBV20-1 | SATRGVYNEQF
. | TRBJ2-7 | TRBD2 | TRBV7-8 | ASSFTSEPFEQY
. | TRBJ2-5 | TRBD2 | TRBV20-1 | SAEPGTSRQGTQY
. | TRBJ2-7 | TRBD2 | TRBV7-2 | ASSSFPAGTSSYEQY
few | TRBJ1-2 | . | TRBV6-1 | ASSELEQVYGYT
. | TRBJ2-1 | TRBD2 | TRBV6-2/TRBV6-3 | ASTGRGMSSYNEQF
many | TRBJ1-2 | TRBD1 | TRBV3-1 | ASSQLQGITNGYT
few | TRBJ2-7 | . | TRBV7-6 | ASKFRTPYEQY
few | TRBJ2-7 | . | TRBV4-3 | ASSQDRLEAYEQY
. | TRBJ2-3 | TRBD2 | TRBV7-2 | ASRGTSGNKDTQY
. | TRBJ2-7 | TRBD1 | TRBV6-2/TRBV6-3 | ASSRQGFYEQY
many | TRBJ1-1 | . | TRBV29-1 | SVEVGTLNTEAF
few | TRBJ2-1 | . | TRBV7-2 | ASSSSRYEQF
many | TRBJ2-1 | TRBD2 | TRBV20-1 | SARGGRGGSYNEQF
. | TRBJ1-6 | TRBD1 | TRBV5-6 | ASRKGQDNSPLH
. | TRBJ2-1 | TRBD2 | TRBV3-1 | ASGKRREAEQF
many | TRBJ2-2 | . | TRBV10-2 | ASRGVFIGLSGTGELF
. | TRBJ2-1 | . | TRBV19 | ASSQYRMNGEQF
. | TRBJ2-2 | . | TRBV5-1 | ASRQRPVGPINTGELF
. | TRBJ1-2 | . | TRBV14 | ASSQAAGIFYGYT
few | TRBJ2-7 | TRBD2 | TRBV20-1 | SARPESSGRALYEQY
few | TRBJ1-2 | . | TRBV7-9 | ASSLVRGGNYGYT
few | TRBJ2-4 | . | TRBV29-1 | SVGGAKNIQY
. | TRBJ2-1 | . | TRBV18 | ASSPATERSNEQF
few | TRBJ2-4 | TRBD1 | TRBV6-1 | ASTRDRGDSQY
. | TRBJ2-5 | . | TRBV4-2 | ASSQGRTGQETQY
few | TRBJ2-3 | TRBD2 | TRBV10-3 | ATQISGNTDTQY
few | TRBJ2-7 | . | TRBV9 | ASSPRDFRPNEQY
. | TRBJ2-3 | TRBD2 | TRBV7-8 | ASSPRLAGGVLTQY
many | TRBJ2-7 | TRBD2 | TRBV11-2 | ASSQGLAGNYEQY
. | TRBJ2-7 | . | TRBV7-2 | ASSPRLGGTYEQY
few | TRBJ1-5 | . | TRBV4-3 | ASSQGGGVQPQH
. | TRBJ2-7 | TRBD1 | TRBV29-1 | SVVDAGQGSEQY
. | TRBJ2-1 | TRBD1 | TRBV12-3/TRBV12-4 | ASSNNAGTGKSEQF
many | TRBJ2-1 | TRBD1 | TRBV6-5 | ASSLRTGGNEQF
few | TRBJ2-4 | . | TRBV27 | ASSPTPLAKNIQY
. | TRBJ2-5 | TRBD2 | TRBV30 | ALGRRGNGETQY
. | TRBJ1-2 | . | TRBV12-3/TRBV12-4 | ASSEGGLRGYT
. | TRBJ2-7 | . | TRBV20-1 | SARDPGAYEQY
. | TRBJ2-5 | . | TRBV11-2 | ASSLSLPQETQY
many | TRBJ2-5 | . | TRBV4-3 | ASSQALRGVEETQY
few | TRBJ2-7 | TRBD1 | TRBV5-1 | ASSWTGSTDEQY
few | TRBJ2-1 | . | TRBV10-3 | AISASHGVYDEQF
. | TRBJ2-1 | TRBD2 | TRBV28 | ASSLLGLEYNEQF